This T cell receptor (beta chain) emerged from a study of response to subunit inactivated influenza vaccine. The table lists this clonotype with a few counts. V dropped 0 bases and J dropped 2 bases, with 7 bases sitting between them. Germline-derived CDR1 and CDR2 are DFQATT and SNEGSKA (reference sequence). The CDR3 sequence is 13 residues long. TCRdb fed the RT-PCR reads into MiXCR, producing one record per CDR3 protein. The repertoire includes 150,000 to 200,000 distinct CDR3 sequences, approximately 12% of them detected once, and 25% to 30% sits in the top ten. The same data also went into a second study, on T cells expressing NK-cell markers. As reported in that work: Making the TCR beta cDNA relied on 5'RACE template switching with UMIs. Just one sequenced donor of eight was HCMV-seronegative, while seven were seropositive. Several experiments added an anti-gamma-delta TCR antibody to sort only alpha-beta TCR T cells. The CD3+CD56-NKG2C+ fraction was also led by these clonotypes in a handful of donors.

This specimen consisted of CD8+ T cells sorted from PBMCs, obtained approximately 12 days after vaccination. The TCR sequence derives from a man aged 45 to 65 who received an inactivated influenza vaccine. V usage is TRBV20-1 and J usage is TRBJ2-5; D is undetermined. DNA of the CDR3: TGCAGTGCTAGAGATTTGCGGCAAGAGACCCAGTACTTC. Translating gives CSARDLRQETQYF.